This TCR beta chain was sequenced in a study of T cell repertoires in cytomegalovirus infection. On the study more broadly: A matching HLA type, together with CMV infection, was signaled by public TCR beta signatures.

This clonotype was detected only a few times. Its target is unknown. TCRdb itself ran the reads through MiXCR, one entry per CDR3 protein. The sample lists approximately 180,000 distinct CDR3 sequences, roughly a fifth occurring once. The CDR3 spans 14 residues. V dropped 4 bases and J dropped 0; count of bases not matched to a gene: 3. Germline V gene data show CDR1 as SGHDN and CDR2 as FVKESK. Whole-study results and caveats: Summed public TCR beta family frequency identified CMV carriers bearing the relevant HLA. Clonotypes of TCR beta that were HLA-C-restricted and CMV-specific dominated the ex vivo response.

The TCR comes from a human donor in good health (CMV status not recorded). Some clones in this sample may be carry-over from other donors' samples. The chain has TRBV14 and TRBJ2-7, with 7 bases fitting TRBD2. The source material was PBMCs. For the CDR3, the DNA is TGTGCCAGCAGCCGGGGGGGTCTCTCCTACGAGCAGTACTTC. Translating gives CASSRGGLSYEQYF.